This record looks at one TCR beta chain sequence and its context. These data are taken from a study of PD-L1 blockade in urothelial cancer. Turning to the study itself: Men with urothelial cancer arising in the bladder made up about 85% of the roughly 29 patients. It was at 3 weeks (second dose) and 6 weeks after treatment start that blood was analyzed.

This CDR3 is 12 amino acids long. V gave up 5 bases and J gave up 14 bases; unmatched junction bases: 9. Germline-derived CDR1 and CDR2 are SEHNR and FQNEAQ (reference sequence). What went into each PCR as a spike was synthetic TCR analog templates. Assay: immunoSEQ multiplex PCR; the TCRdb copy retains only in-frame clones and omits some. The table lists approximately 58,000 clones, over 75% of them singletons, with 4% to 5% in the top ten. V is TRBV7-9 and J is TRBJ1-2, with TRBD1 identical over 9 bases. The TCR originated in a man between 65 and 85 years old with urothelial cancer. Source: PBMCs, taken around atezolizumab (anti-PD-L1) treatment. CDR3 in amino acids: CASSAGQGKGTF. CDR3 DNA sequence: TGTGCCAGCAGCGCGGGACAGGGAAAGGGAACCTTC.